Listed here are 17 T cell receptor beta chains from one sample, sequenced in a study of cytomegalovirus exposure and HLA in healthy donors. The PCR made use of 60 Vbeta and 13 Jbeta primers. TCRdb's copy holds only in-frame clones and misses some; the assay was immunoSEQ multiplex PCR. The sample consists of around 110,000 clones, about 80% of them appearing once. The specimen sequenced was PBMCs. These receptor sequences come from a woman between 18 and 30 years old in good health and CMV-seropositive.

This chain uses TRBV11-3 with TRBJ2-7; a weak D match, TRBD2 (6 bases). This CDR3 spans 16 amino acids. The V end was cut by 5 bases, the J end by 1 base, with 18 bases between. Germline lookup yields CDR1 SGHNT and CDR2 YENEEA. The CDR3 sequence is CASSPVPLAPSYEQYF. CDR3 DNA sequence: TGTGCCAGCAGCCCGGTCCCTCTAGCGCCGTCCTACGAGCAGTACTTC.

This chain connects TRBV6-1 to TRBJ2-3; 7 bases are shared with TRBD1. CDR3 length: 15 amino acids. The V segment lost 2 bases and the J segment 2 bases; nucleotides outside the gene matches: 4. CDR1 MNHNS and CDR2 SASEGT come from the germline V gene. CDR3 in DNA: TGTGCCAGCAGTGAAAGGGGGCAACTCACAGATACGCAGTATTTT. As protein: CASSERGQLTDTQYF.

The gene calls are TRBV7-9 and TRBJ1-2, with D tentatively TRBD1 (6 bases). Germline V lookup: CDR1 SEHNR, CDR2 FQNEAQ (reference sequence). The ends were cut back, 5 bases at V and 0 bases at J, with 16 bases in the middle. The CDR3 loop spans 16 amino acids. DNA of the CDR3: TGTGCCAGCAGCGATGCAGGGGTAGAATCTAACTATGGCTACACCTTC. Translated: CASSDAGVESNYGYTF. Full variable domain (rest looked up from reference TRBV7-9 and TRBJ1-2): DTGVSQNPRHKITKRGQNVTFRCDPISEHNRLYWYRQTLGQGPEFLTYFQNEAQLEKSRLLSDRFSAERPKGSFSTLEIQRTEQGDSAMYLCASSDAGVESNYGYTFGSGTRLTVV.

V and J are TRBV6-1 and TRBJ2-7; 8 nucleotides agree with TRBD2. V shed 6 bases and J 3 bases; nucleotides not matched to a gene: 7. The CDR3 runs to 14 residues. Per the germline V gene, CDR1 is MNHNS and CDR2 is SASEGT. DNA for the CDR3: TGTGCCAGCAGCACTAGCGGACTACTCTACGAGCAGTACTTC. Translating it yields CASSTSGLLYEQYF.

The chain is built from TRBV14 and TRBJ2-1, with TRBD2 matching over 9 bases. Germline values: CDR1 SGHDN, CDR2 FVKESK. The CDR3 length is 17 residues. V shed 0 bases and J 4 bases; nucleotides not matched to a gene: 7. DNA of the CDR3: TGTGCCAGCAGCCAAGATAGCGGGAGCCACGTATACAATGAGCAGTTCTTC. Its translation: CASSQDSGSHVYNEQFF.

V usage is TRBV2 and J usage is TRBJ1-2; D is unresolved. Germline lookup yields CDR1 SNHLY and CDR2 FYNNEI. The germline V and J ends were trimmed by 10 bases and 0 bases, with 15 bases remaining between them. The CDR3 is 14 amino acids. The CDR3 loop reads CATGSVPPNYGYTF. DNA for the CDR3: TGTGCCACCGGGTCGGTACCCCCTAACTATGGCTACACCTTC.

The chain combines TRBV6-1 with TRBJ1-1, with 9 nucleotides matching TRBD1. From germline, CDR1 is MNHNS and CDR2 SASEGT. The ends lost 5 bases at V and 7 bases at J; junction bases unmatched: 8. This CDR3 is 14 amino acids long. CDR3 region: CASSTQQGANEAFF. In nucleotides, the CDR3 is TGTGCCAGCAGTACCCAACAGGGGGCCAATGAAGCTTTCTTT.

The chain links TRBV7-6 to TRBJ2-3, with D possibly TRBD2 on 6 matching bases. CDR3 length: 14 amino acids. CDR1 and CDR2 from the germline V gene are SGHVS and FNYEAQ. Trimming shortened V by 3 bases and J by 1 base, and 8 bases separated the two germline ends. Here the CDR3 reads CASSLGLGTDTQYF. Written as DNA, the CDR3 is TGTGCCAGCAGCTTGGGACTTGGCACAGATACGCAGTATTTT.

The rearrangement uses TRBV11-2 and TRBJ2-1; 11 bases are a match to TRBD2. Germline lookup yields CDR1 SGHAT and CDR2 FQNNGV. The CDR3 has 15 residues. The trim removed 5 bases at V and 5 bases at J, leaving 5 bases unmatched. The CDR3 nucleotides read TGTGCCAGCAGCAGCCCGACTAGCGGGAACAATGAGCAGTTCTTC. The encoded protein is CASSSPTSGNNEQFF.

The rearrangement uses TRBV30 and TRBJ2-7; TRBD1 matches at 7 bases. CDR1 GTSNPN and CDR2 SVGIG come from the germline V gene (reference sequence). This CDR3 region has 14 residues. J gave up 7 bases and V 3 bases, and 12 bases lay outside the gene matches. CDR3 in DNA: TGTGCCTGGAGCCGGGCAAGGGGGCTTAGAGAGCAGTACTTC. Its protein product is CAWSRARGLREQYF.

The chain joins TRBV5-1 to TRBJ2-2; D assignment may be TRBD1 or TRBD2 (5 bases each). The germline V gene has CDR1 SGHRS and CDR2 YFSETQ. The CDR3 extends over 17 amino acids. Trimming left V 4 bases short and J 4 bases short, with 20 bases between. Here the CDR3 DNA reads TGCGCCAGCAGCGTGGGGACCCCCTTAGGAGGCACCGGGGAGCTGTTTTTT. Protein sequence: CASSVGTPLGGTGELFF.

This rearrangement joins TRBV19 to TRBJ2-3; D is possibly TRBD1 (6 bases). Per germline, CDR1 LNHDA and CDR2 SQIVND (reference sequence). V was pared by 2 bases and J by 6 bases, with 12 bases between. CDR3 size: 14 residues. The CDR3 nucleotides read TGTGCCAGTAGTATAAACAGGGAAGCGGATACGCAGTATTTT. It translates to CASSINREADTQYF. Complete variable domain (other parts from reference TRBV19 and TRBJ2-3): DGGITQSPKYLFRKEGQNVTLSCEQNLNHDAMYWYRQDPGQGLRLIYYSQIVNDFQKGDIAEGYSVSREKKESFPLTVTSAQKNPTAFYLCASSINREADTQYFGPGTRLTVL.

V and J are TRBV21-1 and TRBJ1-1; the table assigns TRBD1, which was not confirmed against the DNA. TRBV21-1 is an annotated pseudogene. The CDR3 contains 14 residues. CDR3 sequence reads: CASSEQGLNTEAFF. Written as DNA, the CDR3 is TGTGCCAGCAGCGAACAGGGGTTGAACACTGAAGCTTTCTTT.

In the case of this clone: One end of the junction fails to match germline, which may point to a read error. V and J are TRBV7-7 and TRBJ2-2; TRBD1 matches at 7 bases. This CDR3 contains 14 residues. Germline V gene sequence: CDR1 SSHAT, CDR2 FNYEAQ (reference sequence). The CDR3 loop is CASSLEGGNRGAVF. CDR3 DNA sequence: TGTGCTAGCAGCTTAGAAGGGGGCAATCGGGGAGCTGTTTTT.

This clone has a single count. The chain recombines TRBV9 with TRBJ1-3; 8 bases match TRBD1. Trimming at V came to 4 bases and at J to 7 bases, leaving 10 bases not matched to a gene. Germline V lookup: CDR1 SGDLS, CDR2 YYNGEE. This CDR3 contains 15 residues. In DNA form, the CDR3 reads TGTGCCAGCAGCTTCGGACAGGGTTATGGGAACACCATATATTTT. Its protein is CASSFGQGYGNTIYF.

The chain uses TRBV5-4 and TRBJ1-1; D call uncertain. Germline loops: CDR1 SGHNT, CDR2 YYREEE (reference sequence). Trimming took off 0 bases at V and 7 bases at J, with 10 bases between the two ends. The CDR3 is 13 amino acids. The CDR3 here is CASSLASKHEAFF. CDR3 in DNA: TGTGCCAGCAGCTTGGCCTCGAAGCATGAAGCTTTCTTT.

The CDR3 loop reads CASSPLGGATEAFF. Here the CDR3 DNA reads TGCGCCAGCAGCCCTCTCGGGGGGGCCACTGAAGCTTTCTTT. The chain has TRBV5-1 and TRBJ1-1; D is possibly TRBD1 (6 bases). CDR1 and CDR2 from the germline V gene are SGHRS and YFSETQ. The germline V and J ends were trimmed by 4 bases and 4 bases, with 14 bases remaining between them. The CDR3 covers 14 residues.